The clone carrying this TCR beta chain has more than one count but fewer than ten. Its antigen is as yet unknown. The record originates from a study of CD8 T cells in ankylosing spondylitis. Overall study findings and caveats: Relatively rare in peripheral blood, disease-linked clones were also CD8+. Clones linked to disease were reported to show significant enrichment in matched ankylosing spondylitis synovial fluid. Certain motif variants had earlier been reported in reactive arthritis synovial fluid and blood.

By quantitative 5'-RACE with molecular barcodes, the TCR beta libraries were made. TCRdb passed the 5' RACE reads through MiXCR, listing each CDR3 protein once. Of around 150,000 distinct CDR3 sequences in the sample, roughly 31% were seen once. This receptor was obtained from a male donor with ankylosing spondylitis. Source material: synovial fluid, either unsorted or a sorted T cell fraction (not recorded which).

This CDR3 reads CASSRGIYNEQFF. The CDR3 DNA reads as TGTGCCAGCAGTCGTGGGATTTACAATGAGCAGTTCTTC. The V call is TRBV12-3 or TRBV12-4, the J call TRBJ2-1; D not resolved. V was cut by 5 bases and J by 4 bases, with 9 bases left in between. The CDR3 is 13 residues long.